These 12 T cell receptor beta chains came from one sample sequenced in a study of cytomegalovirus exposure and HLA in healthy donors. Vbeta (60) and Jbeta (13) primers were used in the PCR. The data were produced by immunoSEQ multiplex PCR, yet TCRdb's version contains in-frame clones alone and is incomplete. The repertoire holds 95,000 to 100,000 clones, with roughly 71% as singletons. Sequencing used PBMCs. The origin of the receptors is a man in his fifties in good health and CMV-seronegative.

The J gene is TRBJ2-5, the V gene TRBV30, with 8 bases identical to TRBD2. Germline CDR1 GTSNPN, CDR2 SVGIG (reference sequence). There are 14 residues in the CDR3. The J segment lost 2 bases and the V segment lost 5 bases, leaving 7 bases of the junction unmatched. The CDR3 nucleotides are TGTGCCTGGTCGGGGGGGGGAGGACAAGAGACCCAGTACTTC. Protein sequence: CAWSGGGGQETQYF.

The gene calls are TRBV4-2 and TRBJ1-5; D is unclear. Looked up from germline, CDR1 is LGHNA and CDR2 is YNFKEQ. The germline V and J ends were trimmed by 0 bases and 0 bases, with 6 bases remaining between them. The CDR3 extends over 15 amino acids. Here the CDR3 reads CASSQDRYSNQPQHF. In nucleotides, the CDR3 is TGTGCCAGCAGCCAAGACAGATATAGCAATCAGCCCCAGCATTTT.

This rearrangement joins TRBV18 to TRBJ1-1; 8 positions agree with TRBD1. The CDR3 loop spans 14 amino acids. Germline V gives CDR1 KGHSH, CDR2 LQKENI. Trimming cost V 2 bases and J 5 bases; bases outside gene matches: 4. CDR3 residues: CASSPTGGVTEAFF. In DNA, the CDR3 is TGTGCCAGCTCACCAACAGGGGGGGTGACTGAAGCTTTCTTT.

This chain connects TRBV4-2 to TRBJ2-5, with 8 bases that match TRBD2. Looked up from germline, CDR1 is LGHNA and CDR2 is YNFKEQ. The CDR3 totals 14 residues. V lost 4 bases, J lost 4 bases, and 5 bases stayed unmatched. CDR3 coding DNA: TGTGCCAGCAGCCCGGGCGGGGGGCGAGAGACCCAGTACTTC. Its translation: CASSPGGGRETQYF.

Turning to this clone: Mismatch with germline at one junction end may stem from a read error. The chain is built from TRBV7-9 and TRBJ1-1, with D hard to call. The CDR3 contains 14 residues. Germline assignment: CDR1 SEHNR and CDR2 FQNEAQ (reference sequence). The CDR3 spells CSSSPEGSSTEAFF. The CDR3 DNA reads TGTTCCAGCAGTCCAGAGGGATCGAGCACTGAAGCTTTCTTT.

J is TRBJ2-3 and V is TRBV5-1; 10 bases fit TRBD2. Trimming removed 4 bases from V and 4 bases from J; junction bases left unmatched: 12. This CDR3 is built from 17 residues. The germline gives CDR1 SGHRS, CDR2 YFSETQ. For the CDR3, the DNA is TGCGCCAGCAGCGTAGGTAGCGGGGGGTTTGCCCCAGATACGCAGTATTTT. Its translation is CASSVGSGGFAPDTQYF.

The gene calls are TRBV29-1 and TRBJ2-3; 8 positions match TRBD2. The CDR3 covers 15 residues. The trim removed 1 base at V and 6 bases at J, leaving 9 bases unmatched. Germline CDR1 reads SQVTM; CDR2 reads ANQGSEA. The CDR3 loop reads CSVEVGGGGGDTQYF. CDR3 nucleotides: TGCAGCGTTGAAGTCGGCGGGGGCGGGGGGGATACGCAGTATTTT.

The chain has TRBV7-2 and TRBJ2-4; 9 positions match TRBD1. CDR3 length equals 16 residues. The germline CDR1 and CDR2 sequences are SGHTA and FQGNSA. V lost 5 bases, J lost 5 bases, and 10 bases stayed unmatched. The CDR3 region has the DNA TGTGCCAGCAGCGCCAGGACAGGGGCTAGACAAAACATTCAGTACTTC. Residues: CASSARTGARQNIQYF.

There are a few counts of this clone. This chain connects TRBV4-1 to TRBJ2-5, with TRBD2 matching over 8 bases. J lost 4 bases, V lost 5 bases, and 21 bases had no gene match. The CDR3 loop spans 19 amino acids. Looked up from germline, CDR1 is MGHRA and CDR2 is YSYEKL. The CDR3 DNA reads TGCGCCAGCAGCTTTTCTCCTAGCGGGCAAGGAGGAGTCAGAGAGACCCAGTACTTC. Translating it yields CASSFSPSGQGGVRETQYF.

The CDR3 coding sequence is TGTGCCAGTATCAGGGGACTAGGTGAAAAACTGTTTTTT. Translating it yields CASIRGLGEKLFF. The chain joins TRBV19 to TRBJ1-4, with D possibly TRBD1 on 6 matching bases. This CDR3 comprises 13 residues. V lost 7 bases, J lost 7 bases, and 13 bases lay in between. In germline, CDR1 is LNHDA, CDR2 SQIVND (reference sequence).

As DNA, the CDR3 is TGTGCCAGCAGCTCACTAGCGGGGTCGATCCATGAGCAGTTCTTC. Protein product: CASSSLAGSIHEQFF. The genes are TRBV28 and TRBJ2-1; TRBD2 matches at 10 bases. There are 15 residues in the CDR3. J gave up 8 bases and V 6 bases, and 10 bases lay outside the gene matches. Germline CDR1 MDHEN, CDR2 SYDVKM.

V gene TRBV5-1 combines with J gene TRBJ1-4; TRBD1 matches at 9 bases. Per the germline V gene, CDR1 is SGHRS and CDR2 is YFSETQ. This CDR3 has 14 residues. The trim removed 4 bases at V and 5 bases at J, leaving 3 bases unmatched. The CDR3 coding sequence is TGCGCCAGCAGCACCGGGACAGGGAATGAAAAACTGTTTTTT. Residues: CASSTGTGNEKLFF.